Following are 15 T cell receptor beta chains from one sample sequenced in a study of blood T cell repertoires in COVID-19. This table comes from immunoSEQ multiplex PCR, and its TCRdb copy is limited to in-frame clones, with some not included. The sample lists roughly 380,000 clones, approximately 89% occurring once. Source material: peripheral blood. These receptor sequences come from a woman aged 60-75 years with COVID-19, enrolled during active disease.

The chain links TRBV6-2 or TRBV6-3 to TRBJ2-6; TRBD1 aligns across 9 bases. The junction had 3 bases not matched to a gene; V was cut back by 4 bases and J by 2 bases. This CDR3 is 16 amino acids long. Germline CDR1 reads MNHEY; CDR2 reads SVGEGT. Here the CDR3 reads CASSSRTGAGANVLTF. CDR3 DNA: TGTGCCAGCAGTTCACGGACAGGGGCTGGGGCCAACGTCCTGACTTTC.

The V call is TRBV14, the J call TRBJ1-1; D possibly corresponds to TRBD1 (5 bases). Germline V lookup: CDR1 SGHDN, CDR2 FVKESK. V was cut by 2 bases and J by 1 base, with 14 bases left in between. The CDR3 has 16 residues. Here the CDR3 reads CASSQPRASGNTEAFF. The CDR3 nucleotides are TGTGCCAGCAGCCAACCCAGGGCCTCGGGGAACACTGAAGCTTTCTTT.

The chain recombines TRBV11-2 with TRBJ1-1, with a weak D call TRBD1 (6 bases). CDR1 SGHAT and CDR2 FQNNGV come from the germline V gene. The CDR3 is 15 residues long. V lost 5 bases to trimming and J lost 5 bases, with 18 bases between them. CDR3 region: CASSAHQGRVTEAFF. CDR3 DNA: TGTGCCAGCAGCGCCCATCAGGGGCGAGTTACTGAAGCTTTCTTT.

The J gene is TRBJ1-1, the V gene TRBV12-3 or TRBV12-4, with D maybe TRBD1 (5 bases). The CDR3 totals 12 residues. Trimming shortened V by 6 bases and J by 11 bases, and 16 bases separated the two germline ends. CDR3 amino acids: CASSSYFGGAFF. CDR3 nucleotide sequence: TGTGCCAGCAGCAGTTACTTTGGGGGGGCTTTCTTT.

The J gene is TRBJ1-6, the V gene TRBV6-5, with D possibly TRBD1 on 5 matching bases. The CDR3 covers 14 residues. V gave up 6 bases and J gave up 3 bases, with 9 bases separating them. In germline, CDR1 is MNHEY, CDR2 SVGAGI. CDR3 sequence: CASRSRVYNSPLHF. CDR3 nucleotide sequence: TGTGCCAGCAGATCCAGGGTCTATAATTCACCCCTCCACTTT.

This chain links TRBV5-1 with TRBJ1-2; a possible D gene is TRBD1 (5 bases). The CDR3 runs to 15 residues. Germline CDR1 reads SGHRS; CDR2 reads YFSETQ. V lost 0 bases and J 0 bases, leaving 9 bases between the germline ends. CDR3 sequence reads: CASSLGGLTNYGYTF. Written as DNA, the CDR3 is TGCGCCAGCAGCTTGGGGGGACTCACTAACTATGGCTACACCTTC.

The V and J genes are TRBV28 and TRBJ1-3; unclear D gene. The CDR3 length is 17 residues. Germline V gene sequence: CDR1 MDHEN, CDR2 SYDVKM. Trimming removed 7 bases at V and 0 bases at J, with 19 bases between. CDR3 amino acids: CASNAPFGERSGNTIYF. CDR3 DNA: TGTGCCAGCAACGCCCCGTTTGGGGAGCGCTCTGGAAACACCATATATTTT. Looking up the rest from reference TRBV28 and TRBJ1-3 gives the full variable domain: DVKVTQSSRYLVKRTGEKVFLECVQDMDHENMFWYRQDPGLGLRLIYFSYDVKMKEKGDIPEGYSVSREKKERFSLILESASTNQTSMYLCASNAPFGERSGNTIYFGEGSWLTVV.

V gene TRBV5-4 combines with J gene TRBJ2-1; 8 bases are shared with TRBD1. CDR1 SGHNT and CDR2 YYREEE come from the germline V gene (reference sequence). The CDR3 is 16 amino acids. V lost 4 bases, J lost 5 bases, and 11 bases stayed unmatched. The CDR3 loop is CASSRGDRSSNNEQFF. The CDR3 nucleotides are TGTGCCAGCAGCAGGGGGGACAGGTCTTCAAACAATGAGCAGTTCTTC.

As DNA, the CDR3 is TGTGCCAGCTCCCGGGGACAGGGGGCCAACACTGAAGCTTTCTTT. Translation: CASSRGQGANTEAFF. This chain connects TRBV18 to TRBJ1-1; TRBD1 matches at 12 bases. V was clipped by 6 bases and J by 2 bases; unmatched bases: 4. This CDR3 is built from 15 residues. Germline V gene sequence: CDR1 KGHSH, CDR2 LQKENI.

The CDR3 nucleotides read TGTGCCAGCAGCCCCTTCCAGGCAGGGGTCTTCTACGAGCAGTACTTC. Translation gives CASSPFQAGVFYEQYF. The chain recombines TRBV5-4 with TRBJ2-7, with D possibly TRBD1 on 6 matching bases. This CDR3 is 16 amino acids long. The germline V and J ends were trimmed by 4 bases and 3 bases, with 20 bases remaining between them. Germline assignment: CDR1 SGHNT and CDR2 YYREEE (reference sequence).

The chain employs TRBV6-5 and TRBJ1-5; possibly TRBD1 for D (5 bases). CDR3 length equals 14 residues. CDR1 and CDR2 (germline): MNHEY, SVGAGI. Trimming removed 5 bases from V and 5 bases from J, with 13 bases in between. The CDR3 DNA follows: TGTGCCAGCAGTCCCGGCAGGGAAGATCAGCCCCAGCATTTT. It translates to CASSPGREDQPQHF.

V and J are TRBV6-1 and TRBJ2-7; possible D gene TRBD1, 6 bases. The V and J ends lost 3 bases and 0 bases respectively, with 12 bases between them. The CDR3 is 15 amino acids. CDR1 is MNHNS, CDR2 SASEGT, per germline. The CDR3 is CASSEGQGSSYEQYF. CDR3 DNA: TGTGCCAGCAGTGAGGGCCAGGGGAGCTCCTACGAGCAGTACTTC.

The rearrangement uses TRBV27 and TRBJ1-2; maybe TRBD1 (6 bases). This CDR3 region has 15 residues. Trimming cost V 4 bases and J 4 bases, with 16 bases left between them. Per germline, CDR1 MNHEY and CDR2 SMNVEV (reference sequence). This CDR3 reads CASSSGGAVLYGYTF. The CDR3 DNA reads as TGTGCCAGCAGTTCCGGGGGGGCAGTTCTCTATGGCTACACCTTC.

As concerns this clone: Other DNA sequences in the sample encode the same CDR3. This chain joins TRBV19 and TRBJ2-1; D remains ambiguous. This CDR3 has 13 amino acids. CDR1 and CDR2 from the germline V gene are LNHDA and SQIVND (reference sequence). Trimming removed 1 base from V and 4 bases from J, with 5 bases in between. Written as DNA, the CDR3 is TGTGCCAGTAGTATAGCGGGTTACAATGAGCAGTTCTTC. Protein sequence: CASSIAGYNEQFF.

This clone has a handful of counts. The V gene is TRBV21-1, the J gene TRBJ1-5; the table's D call, TRBD1, has no DNA check behind it. TRBV21-1 has pseudogene status. This CDR3 region has 14 residues. CDR3 nucleotides: TGTGCCTGTCCGGCAGGGGGGAAGGTGTGGCCCCAGCATTTT. It is translated as CACPAGGKVWPQHF.